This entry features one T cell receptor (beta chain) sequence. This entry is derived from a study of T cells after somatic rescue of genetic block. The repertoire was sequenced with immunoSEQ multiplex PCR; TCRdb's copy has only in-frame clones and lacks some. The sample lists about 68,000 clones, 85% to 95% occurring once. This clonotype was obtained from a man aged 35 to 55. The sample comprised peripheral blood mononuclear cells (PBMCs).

The CDR3 loop reads CASSPPTGRTDTQYF. CDR3 nucleotides: TGTGCCAGCAGCCCCCCGACAGGGCGCACAGATACGCAGTATTTT. The V and J genes are TRBV28 and TRBJ2-3, with 7 bases lining up with TRBD1. The CDR3 extends over 15 amino acids. Losses at the gene ends were 6 bases for V and 1 base for J; bases not matched to a gene: 7. Germline V gene sequence: CDR1 MDHEN, CDR2 SYDVKM. The full variable domain, in which reference TRBV28 and TRBJ2-3 provide the parts outside the CDR3, is DVKVTQSSRYLVKRTGEKVFLECVQDMDHENMFWYRQDPGLGLRLIYFSYDVKMKEKGDIPEGYSVSREKKERFSLILESASTNQTSMYLCASSPPTGRTDTQYFGPGTRLTVL.